Sequencing of this TCR beta chain was carried out in a study of OX40 agonist ivuxolimab in advanced cancers. Notes on the study in general: Among expanded peripheral T cells, antigen specificity went undetermined.

Libraries were prepared by immunoSEQ multiplex PCR; TCRdb keeps only in-frame clonotypes and omits some of them. The data show fewer than 10,000 clones, 86% seen once. With regard to this clone: The antigen is undetermined.

Looked up from germline, CDR1 is MNHNS and CDR2 is SASEGT. This CDR3 has 16 residues. V was shortened by 4 bases and J by 0 bases, with 13 bases between the two germline ends. This TCR was recovered from an adult with an advanced solid tumor such as melanoma, head and neck, liver or kidney cancer. The sequenced sample was CD4+ or CD8+ T cells sorted from blood, obtained in a trial of the OX40 agonist ivuxolimab. This chain uses TRBV6-1 with TRBJ1-3; D gene ambiguous. The CDR3 reads CASSGRTASSGNTIYF. CDR3 bases: TGTGCCAGCAGTGGCCGGACGGCGAGCTCTGGAAACACCATATATTTT.